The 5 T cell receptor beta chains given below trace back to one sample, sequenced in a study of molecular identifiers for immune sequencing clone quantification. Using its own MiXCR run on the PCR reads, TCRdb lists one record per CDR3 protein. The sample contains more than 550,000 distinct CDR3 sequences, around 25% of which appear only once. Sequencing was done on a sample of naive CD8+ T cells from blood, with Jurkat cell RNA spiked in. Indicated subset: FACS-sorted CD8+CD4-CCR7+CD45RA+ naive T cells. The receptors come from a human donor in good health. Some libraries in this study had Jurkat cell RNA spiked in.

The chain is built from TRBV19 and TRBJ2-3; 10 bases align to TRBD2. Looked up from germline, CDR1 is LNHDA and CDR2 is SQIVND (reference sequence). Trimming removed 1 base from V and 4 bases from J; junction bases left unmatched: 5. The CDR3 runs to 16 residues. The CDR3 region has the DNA TGTGCCAGTAGTATAGGCTTAGCGGGGGGCGCAGATACGCAGTATTTT. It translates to CASSIGLAGGADTQYF.

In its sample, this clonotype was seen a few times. The CDR3: CASSLARGLAANEQFF. The CDR3, as DNA: TGTGCCAGCAGCTTAGCGCGAGGTCTAGCCGCTAATGAGCAGTTCTTC. The chain employs TRBV11-1 and TRBJ2-1; perhaps TRBD2 as D (5 bases). Germline CDR1 SGHAT, CDR2 FQDESV (reference sequence). This CDR3 has 16 amino acids. V shed 0 bases and J shed 7 bases, with 16 bases lying between them.

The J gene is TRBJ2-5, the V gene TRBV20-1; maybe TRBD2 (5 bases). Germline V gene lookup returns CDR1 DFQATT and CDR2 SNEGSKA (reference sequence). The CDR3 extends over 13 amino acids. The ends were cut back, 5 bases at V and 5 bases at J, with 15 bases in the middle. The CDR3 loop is CSAVTEDWETQYF. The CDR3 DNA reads TGCAGTGCTGTTACAGAGGACTGGGAGACCCAGTACTTC.

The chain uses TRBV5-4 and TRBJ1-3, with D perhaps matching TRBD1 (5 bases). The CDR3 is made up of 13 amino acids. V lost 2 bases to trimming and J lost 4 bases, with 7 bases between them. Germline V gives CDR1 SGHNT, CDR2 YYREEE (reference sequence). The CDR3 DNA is TGTGCCAGCAGCTTTCAGGGAGGAAACACCATATATTTT. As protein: CASSFQGGNTIYF.

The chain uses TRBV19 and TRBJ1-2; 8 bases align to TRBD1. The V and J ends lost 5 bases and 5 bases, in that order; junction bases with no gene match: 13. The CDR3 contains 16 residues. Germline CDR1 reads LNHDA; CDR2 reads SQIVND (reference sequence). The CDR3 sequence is CASSSNTRGRGYGYTF. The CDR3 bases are TGTGCCAGTAGTTCTAACACCAGGGGGCGAGGATATGGCTACACCTTC.